The 29 T cell receptor beta chains below were found in one sample sequenced in a study of T cell changes during pregnancy in multiple sclerosis. Here immunoSEQ multiplex PCR was the method, and the copy in TCRdb shows in-frame clones only, minus some. The table records 30,000 to 40,000 clones, 90% to 95% of them present only once. The sample here was CD4+ T cells from peripheral blood mononuclear cells, taken in the third trimester of pregnancy. The receptor source for this set is a female donor in good health, enrolled as a control in a pregnancy study.

The chain has TRBV6-1 and TRBJ2-2, with 11 bases that match TRBD2. The CDR3 has 15 residues. V lost 8 bases to trimming and J lost 5 bases; unmatched junction nucleotides: 7. Germline V CDR1 and CDR2: MNHNS, SASEGT. For the CDR3, the DNA is TGTGCCAGCCGAGGGAGGACTAGCGGGACCGGGGAGCTGTTTTTT. Translated, it gives CASRGRTSGTGELFF.

CDR3 nucleotides: TGTGCCAGCAGCCGCCCTCCGGACAATGAGCAGTTCTTC. Translation: CASSRPPDNEQFF. The gene calls are TRBV5-6 and TRBJ2-1; D remains ambiguous. Trimming took 4 bases from V and 5 from J, leaving 10 bases between them. CDR3 length equals 13 residues. Germline lookup yields CDR1 SGHDT and CDR2 YYEEEE.

The CDR3 DNA follows: TGTGCCAGTAGTATCCAAGCGGGTGGAAACACCATATATTTT. This codes for CASSIQAGGNTIYF. J is TRBJ1-3 and V is TRBV19; the D is unclear. The CDR3 has 14 amino acids. Trimming stripped 3 bases from V and 3 bases from J, with 9 bases between. Germline-derived CDR1 and CDR2 are LNHDA and SQIVND (reference sequence).

V and J are TRBV19 and TRBJ1-3; D not resolved. Trimming pared 7 bases from V and 0 bases from J, leaving 19 bases between. Germline V CDR1 and CDR2: LNHDA, SQIVND (reference sequence). The CDR3 consists of 17 residues. In DNA form, the CDR3 reads TGTGCCAGTATGGCGGGTCGCCAGACGCCCTCTGGAAACACCATATATTTT. It specifies CASMAGRQTPSGNTIYF.

The CDR3 here is CASSLASVEQFF. CDR3 in DNA: TGTGCCAGCAGCTTAGCTAGTGTTGAGCAGTTCTTC. V usage is TRBV7-9 and J usage is TRBJ2-1; D is undetermined. CDR1 and CDR2 (germline): SEHNR, FQNEAQ (reference sequence). The CDR3 consists of 12 residues. V lost 0 bases, J lost 9 bases, and 6 bases lay in between.

J is TRBJ2-7 and V is TRBV29-1, with a possible D match to TRBD2 (5 bases). V lost 5 bases to trimming and J lost 3 bases, with 14 bases between them. The CDR3 is 13 amino acids. The V gene's germline CDR1 is SQVTM and CDR2 ANQGSEA. CDR3 in amino acids: CSVKGRGLYEQYF. CDR3 DNA: TGCAGCGTTAAAGGACGAGGGCTCTACGAGCAGTACTTC.

This clone was recorded a few times. V is TRBV6-1 and J is TRBJ1-2, with D tentatively TRBD1 (5 bases). The CDR3 has 14 amino acids. CDR1 and CDR2 (germline): MNHNS, SASEGT. The V end was cut by 6 bases, the J end by 5 bases, with 16 bases between. The CDR3 nucleotides are TGTGCCAGCAGCAGGAGGGACGCCCCTTATGGCTACACCTTC. It codes for CASSRRDAPYGYTF.

This chain connects TRBV5-1 to TRBJ1-1; a possible D gene is TRBD1 (6 bases). The CDR3 is made up of 14 amino acids. V was trimmed by 0 bases and J by 5 bases, leaving 11 bases between them. The germline V gene has CDR1 SGHRS and CDR2 YFSETQ. The chain's CDR3 is CASSLVGAFTEAFF. The CDR3 DNA sequence: TGCGCCAGCAGCTTGGTGGGGGCGTTTACTGAAGCTTTCTTT.

The rearrangement uses TRBV5-4 and TRBJ2-1, with TRBD1 identical over 7 bases. There are 16 residues in the CDR3. From germline, CDR1 is SGHNT and CDR2 YYREEE (reference sequence). The V gene end was trimmed by 1 base and the J gene end by 7 bases; junction bases not matched to a gene: 11. This CDR3 reads CASSLLPKGAANEQFF. The DNA for the CDR3 is TGTGCCAGCAGCTTGCTCCCAAAGGGGGCTGCAAATGAGCAGTTCTTC.

The genes are TRBV28 and TRBJ1-5, with a tentative D call TRBD1 (6 bases). Germline V gene data show CDR1 as MDHEN and CDR2 as SYDVKM. The CDR3 has 15 amino acids. Trimming removed 5 bases at V and 6 bases at J, with 17 bases between. CDR3 sequence (DNA): TGTGCCAGCAGTCTGTGGACAGCAAGGGGTCAGCCCCAGCATTTT. Translated: CASSLWTARGQPQHF.

The genes are TRBV7-9 and TRBJ1-2, with a weak D call TRBD1 (5 bases). The V gene lost 5 bases and the J gene lost 8 bases, with 18 bases spanning the gap. Germline V gene sequence: CDR1 SEHNR, CDR2 FQNEAQ (reference sequence). The CDR3 is made up of 14 amino acids. The DNA of the CDR3 is TGTGCCAGCAGCCGTTTCCTAGGACATAAAGGCTACACCTTC. This codes for CASSRFLGHKGYTF. Full variable domain (missing parts from reference TRBV7-9 and TRBJ1-2): DTGVSQNPRHKITKRGQNVTFRCDPISEHNRLYWYRQTLGQGPEFLTYFQNEAQLEKSRLLSDRFSAERPKGSFSTLEIQRTEQGDSAMYLCASSRFLGHKGYTFGSGTRLTVV.

The V call is TRBV27, the J call TRBJ1-1; the match to TRBD1 covers 8 bases. After removal of 6 bases from V and 1 base from J, the junction contained 19 bases not matched to a gene. This CDR3 has 19 residues. CDR1 and CDR2 from the germline V gene are MNHEY and SMNVEV (reference sequence). CDR3 amino acids: CASSRRGRQGASGNTEAFF. CDR3 DNA sequence: TGTGCCAGCAGCCGTAGGGGGAGGCAGGGGGCTTCTGGGAACACTGAAGCTTTCTTT.

The genes are TRBV5-8 and TRBJ2-2, with a possible D match to TRBD1 (5 bases). V shed 0 bases and J shed 0 bases, with 6 bases lying between them. Germline-derived CDR1 and CDR2 are SGHTS and YDEGEE. This CDR3 is 15 amino acids long. CDR3 region: CASSLDRPNTGELFF. The CDR3 DNA is TGTGCCAGCAGCTTGGACAGGCCGAACACCGGGGAGCTGTTTTTT.

This clone was counted once. The chain links TRBV28 to TRBJ2-5; 7 bases agree with TRBD1. Trimming took 3 bases from V and 5 from J; bases not matched to a gene: 6. The CDR3 contains 14 residues. The germline CDR1 and CDR2 sequences are MDHEN and SYDVKM. CDR3 in amino acids: CASSFSQGQETQYF. CDR3 DNA: TGTGCCAGCAGTTTCTCACAGGGGCAGGAGACCCAGTACTTC.

The chain is built from TRBV5-1 and TRBJ2-3, with D possibly TRBD1 on 6 matching bases. The CDR3 has 14 amino acids. The germline gives CDR1 SGHRS, CDR2 YFSETQ. V was cut by 4 bases and J by 2 bases, with 11 bases left in between. CDR3: CASSPGQITDTQYF. The CDR3 nucleotides read TGCGCCAGCAGCCCTGGACAGATCACAGATACGCAGTATTTT.

This chain connects TRBV11-2 to TRBJ2-1; D gene unclear. The CDR3 has 12 amino acids. V shed 1 base and J shed 9 bases, with 7 bases lying between them. The V gene's germline CDR1 is SGHAT and CDR2 FQNNGV. The CDR3 coding sequence is TGTGCCAGCAGCTTAGTTGAGCGTGAGCAGTTCTTC. This translates into CASSLVEREQFF.

V and J are TRBV6-5 and TRBJ2-1; possible D gene TRBD1, 6 bases. V was cut by 4 bases and J by 0 bases, with 10 bases left in between. The CDR3 has 15 residues. CDR1 and CDR2 from the germline V gene are MNHEY and SVGAGI. The CDR3 reads CASSSDRPSYNEQFF. As DNA, the CDR3 is TGTGCCAGCAGTTCGGACAGACCCTCCTACAATGAGCAGTTCTTC.

This clone was detected only a few times. The chain links TRBV27 to TRBJ1-6, with D possibly being TRBD1 (6 bases). Germline assignment: CDR1 MNHEY and CDR2 SMNVEV (reference sequence). The CDR3 loop spans 13 amino acids. The V and J ends lost 6 bases and 9 bases respectively, with 12 bases between them. The CDR3 region has the DNA TGTGCCAGCAGATCCGGGGGGGCTTCACCCCTCCACTTT. Residues: CASRSGGASPLHF.

The chain employs TRBV30 and TRBJ2-7; TRBD1 matches at 10 bases. Germline trimming cut 3 bases from V and 0 bases from J; bases unmatched to any gene: 14. The V gene's germline CDR1 is GTSNPN and CDR2 SVGIG (reference sequence). The CDR3 consists of 18 residues. The DNA of the CDR3 is TGTGCCTGGAGCCCCAAAGCCCCGGGGACAGGGGCCTCCTACGAGCAGTACTTC. Its translation: CAWSPKAPGTGASYEQYF.

The J gene is TRBJ2-4, the V gene TRBV27; TRBD1 aligns across 7 bases. J was trimmed by 0 bases and V by 0 bases; bases with no gene match: 2. This CDR3 is 16 amino acids long. Germline CDR1 reads MNHEY; CDR2 reads SMNVEV (reference sequence). For the CDR3, the DNA is TGTGCCAGCAGTTTATCGGGGGACAGAGCCAAAAACATTCAGTACTTC. Amino acid sequence: CASSLSGDRAKNIQYF.

V is TRBV25-1 and J is TRBJ1-3; D is unclear. This CDR3 has 15 residues. Trimming removed 6 bases from V and 4 bases from J, with 16 bases in between. Germline CDR1 reads MGHDK; CDR2 reads SYGVNS. This CDR3 is CASSATTLTGNTIYF. Written as DNA, the CDR3 is TGTGCCAGCAGCGCGACGACACTCACGGGAAACACCATATATTTT.

The chain has TRBV18 and TRBJ2-7; possibly TRBD2 for D (6 bases). Germline assignment: CDR1 KGHSH and CDR2 LQKENI. V was trimmed by 2 bases and J by 2 bases, leaving 10 bases between them. The length of the CDR3 is 14 residues. The CDR3 DNA sequence: TGTGCCAGCTCACCAGGGCAGCGGGCCTACGAGCAGTACTTC. Amino acids: CASSPGQRAYEQYF.

The chain carries TRBV11-2 and TRBJ2-7, with D uncertain. The germline V gene has CDR1 SGHAT and CDR2 FQNNGV. Trimming pared 3 bases from V and 3 bases from J, leaving 3 bases between. The CDR3 runs 11 residues. As DNA, the CDR3 is TGTGCCAGCAGCTTCTTCTACGAGCAGTACTTC. Translated, it gives CASSFFYEQYF. Filled out from reference TRBV11-2 and TRBJ2-7, the complete variable domain reads EAGVAQSPRYKIIEKRQSVAFWCNPISGHATLYWYQQILGQGPKLLIQFQNNGVVDDSQLPKDRFSAERLKGVDSTLKIQPAKLEDSAVYLCASSFFYEQYFGPGTRLTVT.

The rearrangement uses TRBV2 and TRBJ2-3; 8 nucleotides agree with TRBD2. CDR1 SNHLY and CDR2 FYNNEI come from the germline V gene. J lost 6 bases, V lost 2 bases, and 4 bases had no gene match. The CDR3 sequence is 14 residues long. CDR3 sequence: CASSETAGADTQYF. CDR3 nucleotide sequence: TGTGCCAGCAGTGAAACAGCGGGAGCGGATACGCAGTATTTT.

The chain combines TRBV7-8 with TRBJ2-2, with TRBD1 matching over 7 bases. V lost 5 bases and J lost 0; bases outside the gene matches: 9. From germline, CDR1 is SGHVS and CDR2 FQNEAQ. CDR3 size: 17 residues. CDR3 nucleotide sequence: TGTGCCAGCAGCCCCCGACCTGGGACAGCGAACACCGGGGAGCTGTTTTTT. It codes for CASSPRPGTANTGELFF.

This clone appeared a few times. The genes are TRBV11-2 and TRBJ1-6; D is undetermined. Trimming removed 1 base from V and 7 bases from J, with 8 bases in between. Germline loops: CDR1 SGHAT, CDR2 FQNNGV. This CDR3 contains 14 residues. DNA of the CDR3: TGTGCCAGCAGCTTAGGGAGTAAGAATTCACCCCTCCACTTT. This sequence encodes CASSLGSKNSPLHF.

J is TRBJ1-4 and V is TRBV28; D gene uncertain. CDR1 and CDR2 (germline): MDHEN, SYDVKM. The CDR3 is 14 amino acids. The V end was cut by 3 bases, the J end by 3 bases, with 8 bases between. The CDR3 is CASSFAGANEKLFF. In DNA form, the CDR3 reads TGTGCCAGCAGTTTCGCCGGGGCTAATGAAAAACTGTTTTTT.

The CDR3 loop reads CASRQGAWNTGELFF. Written as DNA, the CDR3 is TGTGCCAGCCGGCAGGGGGCGTGGAACACCGGGGAGCTGTTTTTT. This sequence joins TRBV27 and TRBJ2-2, with 8 bases that match TRBD1. Germline assignment: CDR1 MNHEY and CDR2 SMNVEV (reference sequence). Losses at the gene ends were 8 bases for V and 1 base for J; bases not matched to a gene: 6. This CDR3 has 15 residues.

The chain combines TRBV5-4 with TRBJ2-1; 11 nucleotides line up with TRBD2. Per the germline V gene, CDR1 is SGHNT and CDR2 is YYREEE (reference sequence). The CDR3 is 16 amino acids. The J segment lost 10 bases and the V segment lost 4 bases, leaving 13 bases of the junction unmatched. The CDR3 here is CASSQQTLAGGYEQFF. The CDR3 nucleotides are TGTGCCAGCAGCCAACAAACGCTAGCGGGAGGATACGAGCAGTTCTTC.